This T cell receptor (beta chain) was documented in a study of blood T cell repertoires in COVID-19. About the research overall: COVID-19 samples, acute and convalescent, were from the United States, Italy and Spain.

The CDR3 is 15 residues long. The germline V and J ends were trimmed by 4 bases and 4 bases, with 16 bases remaining between them. CDR1 LNHDA and CDR2 SQIVND come from the germline V gene (reference sequence). Cohort allocation depended upon clinical history that participants reported. Resolution of symptoms, clearance, or two negative PCRs was present in recovered Cohort 3 donors. Per the study methods: Estimates of nucleated cell counts were drawn from the amplification of reference gene primers. The repertoire was sequenced with immunoSEQ multiplex PCR; TCRdb's copy has only in-frame clones and lacks some. V, J and clone size are taken as reported in that table, and D and trimming were inferred from the DNA itself. The sample contains more than 250,000 clones, about 85% of which appear only once.

This clonotype was sampled from a woman aged 25-40 years who had recovered from COVID-19. The V gene is TRBV19, the J gene TRBJ1-2; a possible D gene is TRBD1 (5 bases). The material sequenced was PBMCs or T cells enriched from blood (not recorded which). The CDR3 DNA sequence: TGTGCCAGTAGTAAGCAGATCTCAGGGTCCTATGGCTACACCTTC. It specifies CASSKQISGSYGYTF.